These T cell receptor beta chains were read from a single sample in a study of shared T cell receptors in the human thymus. Clones were read by immunoSEQ multiplex PCR, and TCRdb kept only the in-frame ones, dropping some. The sample consists of some 400,000 clones, more than 85% of them appearing once. The sequenced material came from thymocytes. Receptors were obtained from a human donor. Both conserved end residues are trimmed from each CDR3. The order of the fields is V gene, clone size, J gene, CDR3 protein. Size tells how often a clone was seen (once, few, many) or the class of an expanded clone, and some rows leave it out.

v_gene: TRBV4-1
abundance: NA
j_gene: TRBJ2-4
CDR3aa: ASSLPGSDIQY

v_gene: TRBV6-5
abundance: NA
j_gene: TRBJ2-3
CDR3aa: ALFASIT

v_gene: TRBV9
abundance: NA
j_gene: TRBJ2-3
CDR3aa: ASSVAWGVWYTQY

v_gene: TRBV15
abundance: NA
j_gene: TRBJ2-2
CDR3aa: ATSRDPLGREGTGELF

v_gene: TRBV30
abundance: once
j_gene: TRBJ1-4
CDR3aa: AWSVHIRAPNEKLF

v_gene: TRBV13
abundance: NA
j_gene: TRBJ2-1
CDR3aa: ASSLPLQGPSYNEQF

v_gene: TRBV7-9
abundance: NA
j_gene: TRBJ1-4
CDR3aa: ASSLSRRGEKLF

v_gene: TRBV19
abundance: NA
j_gene: TRBJ2-1
CDR3aa: ASSHLMDAGKDEQF

v_gene: TRBV4-2
abundance: NA
j_gene: TRBJ2-7
CDR3aa: ASSQLPTSGNGLSYEQY

v_gene: TRBV29-1
abundance: NA
j_gene: TRBJ2-1
CDR3aa: SVGPTSGRSGLRDEQF

v_gene: TRBV10-2
abundance: NA
j_gene: TRBJ2-7
CDR3aa: ASSDLRTYEQY

v_gene: TRBV6-5
abundance: NA
j_gene: TRBJ2-7
CDR3aa: ASSYPGQGSHEQY

v_gene: TRBV5-4
abundance: NA
j_gene: TRBJ2-7
CDR3aa: ASSDKAAPFYEQY

v_gene: TRBV28
abundance: NA
j_gene: TRBJ2-7
CDR3aa: ASRGQGAWVYEQY

v_gene: TRBV27
abundance: NA
j_gene: TRBJ2-5
CDR3aa: ASRPWTGGETQY

v_gene: TRBV10-3
abundance: once
j_gene: TRBJ2-2
CDR3aa: AIYNPRDPTGELF

v_gene: TRBV11-2
abundance: NA
j_gene: TRBJ1-4
CDR3aa: ASRMDTPQEKLF

v_gene: TRBV2
abundance: NA
j_gene: TRBJ1-2
CDR3aa: ASSEGVRARDYGYT

v_gene: TRBV9
abundance: NA
j_gene: TRBJ2-2
CDR3aa: ASSDRSGTGDTGELF

v_gene: TRBV7-9
abundance: NA
j_gene: TRBJ1-2
CDR3aa: ASSPRVASQYYGYT

v_gene: TRBV4-3
abundance: NA
j_gene: TRBJ2-1
CDR3aa: ASSQQLRGRRDNEQF

v_gene: TRBV6-5
abundance: NA
j_gene: TRBJ2-4
CDR3aa: ASSYSSGTGKNIQY

v_gene: TRBV28
abundance: NA
j_gene: TRBJ1-4
CDR3aa: ASSFGTGTTNEKLF

v_gene: TRBV27
abundance: NA
j_gene: TRBJ2-3
CDR3aa: ASSLGDTQY

v_gene: TRBV10-1
abundance: NA
j_gene: TRBJ2-1
CDR3aa: ASSLSGDYNEQF

v_gene: TRBV5-5
abundance: NA
j_gene: TRBJ2-5
CDR3aa: ASSYATGPPQETQY

v_gene: TRBV11-2
abundance: NA
j_gene: TRBJ2-1
CDR3aa: ASSFLQGLAYNEQF

v_gene: TRBV27
abundance: NA
j_gene: TRBJ2-7
CDR3aa: ASSSLAGEAIYEQY

v_gene: TRBV30
abundance: NA
j_gene: TRBJ1-2
CDR3aa: AWTGDRVFYGYT

v_gene: TRBV28
abundance: NA
j_gene: TRBJ2-2
CDR3aa: ASSYRGPCTGELF

v_gene: TRBV27
abundance: NA
j_gene: TRBJ1-2
CDR3aa: ASSLVSRGVGNYGYT

v_gene: TRBV27
abundance: NA
j_gene: TRBJ2-7
CDR3aa: ASRTQRSVDEQY

v_gene: TRBV19
abundance: NA
j_gene: TRBJ1-2
CDR3aa: ASSIRTGKHYGYT

v_gene: TRBV6-4
abundance: once
j_gene: TRBJ2-7
CDR3aa: ASSHRGGRVGEQY

v_gene: TRBV7-2
abundance: NA
j_gene: TRBJ2-7
CDR3aa: ASSSLQGGYEQY

v_gene: TRBV4-1
abundance: NA
j_gene: TRBJ2-2
CDR3aa: ASSPSTGELF

v_gene: TRBV7-9
abundance: NA
j_gene: TRBJ2-3
CDR3aa: ASSQEPGLVDLATQY

v_gene: TRBV27
abundance: NA
j_gene: TRBJ1-1
CDR3aa: ASSLSSGGTEAF

v_gene: TRBV27
abundance: once
j_gene: TRBJ1-5
CDR3aa: ASSPSGQGLENNQPQH

v_gene: TRBV4-1
abundance: few
j_gene: TRBJ1-2
CDR3aa: ASSPAGTGIHGYT

v_gene: TRBV5-1
abundance: NA
j_gene: TRBJ2-5
CDR3aa: ASSLGGPATQETQY

v_gene: TRBV5-8
abundance: NA
j_gene: TRBJ1-5
CDR3aa: ASSRGADNQPQH

v_gene: TRBV5-6
abundance: NA
j_gene: TRBJ2-1
CDR3aa: ASSSETSRIYNEQF

v_gene: TRBV19
abundance: NA
j_gene: TRBJ1-1
CDR3aa: ASSILGMWAF

v_gene: TRBV27
abundance: NA
j_gene: TRBJ2-3
CDR3aa: ASSLSADTQY

v_gene: TRBV4-2
abundance: NA
j_gene: TRBJ1-2
CDR3aa: ASSQDKGARGYT